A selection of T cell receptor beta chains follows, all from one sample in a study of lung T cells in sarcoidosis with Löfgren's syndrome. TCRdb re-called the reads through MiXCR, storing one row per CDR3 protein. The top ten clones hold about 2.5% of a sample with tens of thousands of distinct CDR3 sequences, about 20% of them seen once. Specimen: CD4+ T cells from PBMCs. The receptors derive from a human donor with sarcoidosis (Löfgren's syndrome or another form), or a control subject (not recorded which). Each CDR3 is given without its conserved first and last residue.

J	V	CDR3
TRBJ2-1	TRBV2	ASSRTSGASNLYNEQF
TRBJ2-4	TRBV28	ASRGTGAVLIQY
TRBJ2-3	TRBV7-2	ASSLSTLPDTQY
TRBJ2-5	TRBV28	ASSLPQGRETQY
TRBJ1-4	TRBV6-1	ASRTGKEKLF
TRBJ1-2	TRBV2	ASSAESGYGYT
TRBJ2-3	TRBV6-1	ASSLTPLSTDTQY
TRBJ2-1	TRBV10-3	AISESSGNEQF
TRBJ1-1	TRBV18	ASSPIKLATQGEAF
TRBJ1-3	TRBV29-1	SVLDSGNTIY
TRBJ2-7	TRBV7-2	ASSPPAGDEQY
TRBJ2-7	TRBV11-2	ASSLEPGLGGPYEQY
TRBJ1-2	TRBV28	ASSQIYGYT
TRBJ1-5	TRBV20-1	SASGGRSNQPQH
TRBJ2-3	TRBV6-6	ASSYSRGGTDTQY
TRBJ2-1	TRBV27	ASSSGKRGVNNEQF
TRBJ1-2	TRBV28	ASSLGAGIGGYT
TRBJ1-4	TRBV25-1	ASSEQPNEKLF
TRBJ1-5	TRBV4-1	ASSQQVSGSNQPQH
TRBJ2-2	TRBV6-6	ASSYKGGELF
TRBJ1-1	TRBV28	ASSPRQGPNTEAF
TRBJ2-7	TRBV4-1	ASSQEVRYEQY
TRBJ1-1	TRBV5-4	ASSSRGENTEAF
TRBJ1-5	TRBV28	ASSSPAGRVGGNQPQH
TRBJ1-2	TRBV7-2	ASSLAAQGAGYT
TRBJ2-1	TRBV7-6	ASSVKQGGYNEQF
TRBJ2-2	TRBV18	AGSPRTSGANTGELF
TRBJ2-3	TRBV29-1	SVVGWTGGPDTQY
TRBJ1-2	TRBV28	ASSLDRYDYGYT
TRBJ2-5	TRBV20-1	SARVAGSETQY
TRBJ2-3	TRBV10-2	ASSHERGRQFTDTQY
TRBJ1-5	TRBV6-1	ASGLNWDQPQH
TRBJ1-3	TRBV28	ATLRQGYSGNTIY
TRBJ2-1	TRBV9	ASSPRDSSFKRGYNEQF
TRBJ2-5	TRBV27	ASSLSSGNFGTQY
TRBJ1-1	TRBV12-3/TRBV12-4	ASSGDRRAF
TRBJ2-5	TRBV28	ASNPTGTGVKETQH
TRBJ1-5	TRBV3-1	ASSQYTGTGADQPQH
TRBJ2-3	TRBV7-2	ASSFPGVRTTDTQY
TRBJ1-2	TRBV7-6	ASSAGRSTSKDGYT
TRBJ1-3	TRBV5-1	ASSSVGGPSSGNTIY
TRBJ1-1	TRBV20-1	SASLGVTWDTEAF
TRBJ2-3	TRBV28	ASSVVGLDSDTQY
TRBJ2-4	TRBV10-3	AIRGGDATQY
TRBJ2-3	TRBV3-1	ASSQSSGFTDTQY
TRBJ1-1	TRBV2	ASRGQGASVNTEAF
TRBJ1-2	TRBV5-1	ASSLETGGGYT
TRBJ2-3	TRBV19	ASSWGSGRDSTDTQY
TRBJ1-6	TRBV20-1	SASWGGAPLH
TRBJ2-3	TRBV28	ASSLRLKDHSTDTQY
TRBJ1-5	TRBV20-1	SAIKSGTGGARSNQPQH
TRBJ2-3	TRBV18	ASPPGGPDTQY
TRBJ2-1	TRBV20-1	SAIQGTSSYNEQF
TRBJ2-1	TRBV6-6	ASSYSKGYQNEQF
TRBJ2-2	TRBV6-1	ASALGLLGELF
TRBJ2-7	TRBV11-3	ASSQYRDEQY
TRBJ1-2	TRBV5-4	ASSRGQHYGYT